The 15 T cell receptor beta chains reported below all come from one sample, sequenced in a study of T cell clonality in common variable immunodeficiency. Clones were read by immunoSEQ multiplex PCR, and TCRdb kept only the in-frame ones, dropping some. This sample carries about 34,000 clones, none of them present only once. Sample: peripheral blood mononuclear cells. The receptors here all came from a person between 18 and 70 years old in good health.

The table lists this clone with many counts. The DNA ends 3 residues before the CDR3 does, and the rest of the CDR3 is filled in from the germline J gene. The V and J genes are TRBV2 and TRBJ2-7; 8 bases are shared with TRBD2. CDR3 length: 15 residues. J was trimmed by 6 bases and V by 5 bases; bases with no gene match: 12. Germline V gives CDR1 SNHLY, CDR2 FYNNEI. The CDR3 reads CASSPFMVAGFEQYF. Partial CDR3 DNA: TGTGCCAGCAGTCCCTTTATGGTAGCGGGATTCGAG.

This clone was observed at least ten times. The observed sequence ends 3 residues before the CDR3 terminus, with the missing tail filled in from the germline J gene. This chain links TRBV4-1 with TRBJ2-1; 10 bases agree with TRBD2. The CDR3 spans 14 residues. CDR1 is MGHRA, CDR2 YSYEKL, per germline. Trimming at V came to 3 bases and at J to 7 bases, leaving 3 bases not matched to a gene. The sequenced CDR3 bases are TGCGCCAGCAGCCATCTAGCGGGAGTAAATGAG. Residues: CASSHLAGVNE. The entire CDR3 protein is CASSHLAGVNEQFF.

This clone was detected ten times or more. Sequencing ends 3 residues short of the CDR3 end; the germline J gene provides the rest. The rearrangement links TRBV20-1 to TRBJ2-7; TRBD1 matches 7 bases. Germline V gives CDR1 DFQATT, CDR2 SNEGSKA (reference sequence). The CDR3 covers 15 residues. Unmatched junction bases numbered 8, after V lost 0 bases and J lost 3 bases. CDR3 bases read: TGCAGTGCTAGAGAAGAGACAGGGATCTTCTACGAG. Residues: CSAREETGIFYE. From start to end, the CDR3 is CSAREETGIFYEQYF.

This clone has a count of ten or more. The sequence runs out 3 residues before the end of the CDR3; the remainder is reconstructed from the germline J gene. The rearrangement links TRBV18 to TRBJ1-1; 8 bases line up with TRBD1. The CDR3 consists of 14 residues. Germline V gives CDR1 KGHSH, CDR2 LQKENI. The DNA read from the CDR3 is TGTGCCAGCTCACCCGGGCAGGGGGCGCTTTCA. It translates to CASSPGQGALS. The full CDR3 protein is CASSPGQGALSAFF.

There are many counts of this clone. The read falls 3 residues short of the CDR3 end, and the missing part is taken from the germline J gene. The chain joins TRBV12-3 or TRBV12-4 to TRBJ2-5, with D perhaps TRBD2 (6 bases). The V end was cut by 3 bases, the J end by 7 bases, with 12 bases between. The CDR3 runs 13 residues. CDR3 bases read: TGTGCCAGCAGTTTCGGGGGTCGGGGGACC. It translates to CASSFGGRGT. The CDR3 as a whole reads CASSFGGRGTQYF.

This clone was counted many times. The read gets to within 3 residues of the CDR3 end, and the germline J gene fills in the rest. The V call is TRBV5-1, the J call TRBJ2-1, with D maybe TRBD2 (6 bases). The V and J ends lost 4 bases and 4 bases respectively, with 18 bases between them. Per germline, CDR1 SGHRS and CDR2 YFSETQ. The CDR3 consists of 16 residues. The CDR3 loop reads CASSLGSGNLYNEQFF. The CDR3 bases that were read are TGCGCCAGCAGCCTCGGTAGCGGAAACCTTTACAATGAG.

This clone was picked up many times. The read terminates 3 residues before the CDR3 end, so the remaining end is supplied by the germline J gene. The genes are TRBV6-2 or TRBV6-3 and TRBJ1-6; 10 bases line up with TRBD1. The CDR3 length is 17 residues. Germline V gives CDR1 MNHEY, CDR2 SVGEGT. V gave up 0 bases and J gave up 10 bases; unmatched junction bases: 9. Here the CDR3 reads CASSYSQGQGLRSPLHF. Incomplete CDR3 DNA: TGTGCCAGCAGTTACTCCCAGGGACAGGGGTTGAGATCACCC.

This clone was detected ten times or more. The junction departs from germline at one end; a sequencing error may be responsible. The read gets to within 3 residues of the CDR3 end, and the germline J gene fills in the rest. The same CDR3 is also encoded by other DNA sequences in this sample. V is TRBV12-3 or TRBV12-4 and J is TRBJ2-3, with 8 nucleotides matching TRBD2. The CDR3 extends over 16 amino acids. Partial CDR3 DNA: TGTGCCAGTAGTTTGCTCGTAGCGGGAATCCCAGATACG. This gives the protein CASSLLVAGIPDT. The entire CDR3 is CASSLLVAGIPDTQYF.

This clone was observed many times. The read halts 3 residues ahead of the CDR3 end, with the missing end drawn from the germline J gene. The rearrangement joins TRBV20-1 to TRBJ1-1, with 7 bases matching TRBD1. Germline CDR1 is DFQATT and CDR2 is SNEGSKA (reference sequence). With 0 bases clipped from V and 6 bases from J, the junction kept 7 bases outside the gene matches. The length of the CDR3 is 14 residues. CDR3 loop: CSAREPRGTPEAFF. The part of the CDR3 DNA that was read is TGCAGTGCTAGAGAGCCCAGGGGGACGCCTGAA.

This clone was observed many times. Read sequence stops 3 residues before the CDR3 end, and the germline J gene provides the missing end. The rearrangement uses TRBV20-1 and TRBJ2-1; D is unresolved. CDR1 is DFQATT, CDR2 SNEGSKA, per germline (reference sequence). The length of the CDR3 is 14 residues. The V gene lost 6 bases and the J gene lost 8 bases, with 20 bases spanning the gap. CDR3 bases read: TGCAGTGCGACACACCCTCTGGGCGAGGATGAG. Its protein product is CSATHPLGEDE. From start to end, the CDR3 is CSATHPLGEDEQFF.

This clone was detected many times. The CDR3 end lies 3 residues beyond the end of the read and is filled in from the germline J gene. The chain links TRBV5-6 to TRBJ2-2; no definite D call. Trimming pared 5 bases from V and 7 bases from J, leaving 6 bases between. This CDR3 is 11 amino acids long. Per the germline V gene, CDR1 is SGHDT and CDR2 is YYEEEE. This chain's CDR3 is CASSWHGELFF. The sequenced part of the CDR3 DNA is TGTGCCAGCAGTTGGCACGGGGAG.

At least ten counts were recorded for this clone. The read falls 3 residues short of the CDR3 end, and the missing part is taken from the germline J gene. The genes are TRBV5-1 and TRBJ1-4, with a tentative D call TRBD1 (6 bases). Per the germline V gene, CDR1 is SGHRS and CDR2 is YFSETQ. The CDR3 is 17 residues long. V lost 2 bases, J lost 4 bases, and 18 bases lay in between. The covered CDR3 bases are TGCGCCAGCAGCTTCTCCCCCGGACAGCTCGGTAATGAAAAA. Protein: CASSFSPGQLGNEK. The full-length CDR3 reads as CASSFSPGQLGNEKLFF.

This clone was observed a few times. The read stops 3 residues short of the end of the CDR3; the missing end is completed from the germline J gene. The J gene is TRBJ1-1, the V gene TRBV20-1; the match to TRBD1 covers 7 bases. J lost 4 bases, V lost 8 bases, and 7 bases had no gene match. The germline V gene encodes CDR1 DFQATT and CDR2 SNEGSKA (reference sequence). CDR3 length equals 12 residues. CDR3 DNA, as far as it was read: TGCAGTCTGACAGGGCGGTTCACTGAA. It encodes CSLTGRFTE. The whole CDR3 protein is CSLTGRFTEAFF.

This clone was observed many times. The read halts 3 residues ahead of the CDR3 end, with the missing end drawn from the germline J gene. The genes are TRBV30 and TRBJ2-7; possibly TRBD1 for D (5 bases). The CDR3 has 14 residues. Germline V CDR1 and CDR2: GTSNPN, SVGIG (reference sequence). V gave up 0 bases and J gave up 3 bases, with 12 bases separating them. CDR3 DNA, as far as it was read: TGTGCCTGGAGTGTCCGCCCGACAGTCTACGAG. The encoded protein is CAWSVRPTVYE. The whole CDR3 sequence reads CAWSVRPTVYEQYF.

Ten or more counts support this clone. The CDR3 is cut off 3 residues early in the read; its end comes from the germline J gene. V usage is TRBV18 and J usage is TRBJ2-7; possible D gene TRBD1, 6 bases. From germline, CDR1 is KGHSH and CDR2 LQKENI. This CDR3 comprises 14 residues. V was trimmed by 3 bases and J by 0 bases, leaving 9 bases between them. The CDR3 here is CASSPGQLSYEQYF. The CDR3 bases that were read are TGTGCCAGCTCACCCGGACAGCTCTCCTACGAG.